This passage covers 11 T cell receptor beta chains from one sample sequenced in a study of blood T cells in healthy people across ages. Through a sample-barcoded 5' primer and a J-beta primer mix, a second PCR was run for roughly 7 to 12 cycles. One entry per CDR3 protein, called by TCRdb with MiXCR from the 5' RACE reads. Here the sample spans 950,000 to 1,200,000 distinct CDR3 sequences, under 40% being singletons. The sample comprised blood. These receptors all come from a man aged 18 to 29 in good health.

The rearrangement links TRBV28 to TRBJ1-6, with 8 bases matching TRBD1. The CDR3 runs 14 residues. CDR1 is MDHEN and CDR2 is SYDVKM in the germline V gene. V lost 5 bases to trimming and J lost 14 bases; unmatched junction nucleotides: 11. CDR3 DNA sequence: TGTGCCAGCAGTCGCCCGGGACAGGCTCACACCCTCCACTTT. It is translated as CASSRPGQAHTLHF.

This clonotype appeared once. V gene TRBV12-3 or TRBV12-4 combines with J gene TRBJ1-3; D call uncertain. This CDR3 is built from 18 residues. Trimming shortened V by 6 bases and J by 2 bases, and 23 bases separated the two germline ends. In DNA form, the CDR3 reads TGTGCCAGCAGCATCTCTCCTAAAATAGACGGTACTGGAAACACCATATATTTT. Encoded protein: CASSISPKIDGTGNTIYF.

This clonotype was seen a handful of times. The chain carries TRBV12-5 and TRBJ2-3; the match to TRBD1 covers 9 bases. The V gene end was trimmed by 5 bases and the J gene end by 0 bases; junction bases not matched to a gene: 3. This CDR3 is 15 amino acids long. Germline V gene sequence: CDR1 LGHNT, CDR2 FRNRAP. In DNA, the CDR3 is TGTGCTAGTGGTCCAGGGACAGGGAGCACAGATACGCAGTATTTT. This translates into CASGPGTGSTDTQYF.

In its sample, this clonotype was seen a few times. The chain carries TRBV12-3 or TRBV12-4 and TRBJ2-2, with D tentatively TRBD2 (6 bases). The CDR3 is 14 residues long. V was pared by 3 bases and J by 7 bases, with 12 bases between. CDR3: CASSFLAQGGELFF. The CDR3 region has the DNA TGTGCCAGCAGTTTTCTAGCGCAGGGCGGGGAGCTGTTTTTT.

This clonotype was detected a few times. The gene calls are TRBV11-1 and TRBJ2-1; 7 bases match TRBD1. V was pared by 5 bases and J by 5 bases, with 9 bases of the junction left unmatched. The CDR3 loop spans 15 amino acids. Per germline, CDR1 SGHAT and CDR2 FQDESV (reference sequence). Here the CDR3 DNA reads TGTGCCAGCAGCCTAGGGTGGCAGGGGGACAATGAGCAGTTCTTC. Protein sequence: CASSLGWQGDNEQFF. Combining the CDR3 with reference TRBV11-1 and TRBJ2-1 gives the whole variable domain EAEVAQSPRYKITEKSQAVAFWCDPISGHATLYWYRQILGQGPELLVQFQDESVVDDSQLPKDRFSAERLKGVDSTLKIQPAELGDSAMYLCASSLGWQGDNEQFFGPGTRLTVL.

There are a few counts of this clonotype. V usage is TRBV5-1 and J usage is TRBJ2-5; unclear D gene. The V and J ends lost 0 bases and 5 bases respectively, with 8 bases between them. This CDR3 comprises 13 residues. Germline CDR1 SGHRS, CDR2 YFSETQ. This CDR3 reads CASSLGTHETQYF. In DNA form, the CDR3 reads TGCGCCAGCAGCTTGGGGACCCACGAGACCCAGTACTTC.

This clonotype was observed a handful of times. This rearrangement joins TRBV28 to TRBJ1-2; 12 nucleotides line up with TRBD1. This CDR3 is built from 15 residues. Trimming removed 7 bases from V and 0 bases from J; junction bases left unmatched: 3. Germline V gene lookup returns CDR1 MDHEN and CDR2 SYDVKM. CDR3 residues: CASNRDRGPNYGYTF. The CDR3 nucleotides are TGTGCCAGCAACCGGGACAGGGGGCCTAACTATGGCTACACCTTC.

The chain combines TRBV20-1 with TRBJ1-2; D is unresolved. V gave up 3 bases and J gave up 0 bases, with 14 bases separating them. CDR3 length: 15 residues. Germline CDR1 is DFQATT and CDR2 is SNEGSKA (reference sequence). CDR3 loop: CSASPSGGANYGYTF. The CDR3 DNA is TGCAGTGCTAGTCCGTCGGGAGGAGCTAACTATGGCTACACCTTC.

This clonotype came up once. CDR3 residues: CASIARTGSDTQYF. DNA of the CDR3: TGTGCCAGCATCGCCCGGACAGGGTCAGATACGCAGTATTTT. This chain uses TRBV6-2 or TRBV6-3 with TRBJ2-3, with TRBD1 identical over 8 bases. This CDR3 comprises 14 residues. The germline gives CDR1 MNHEY, CDR2 SVGEGT. J was trimmed by 4 bases and V by 7 bases; bases with no gene match: 7.

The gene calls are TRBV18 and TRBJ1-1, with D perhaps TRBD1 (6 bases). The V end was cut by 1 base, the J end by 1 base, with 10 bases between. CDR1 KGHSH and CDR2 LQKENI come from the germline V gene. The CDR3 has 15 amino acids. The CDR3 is CASSPQRTENTEAFF. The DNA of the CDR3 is TGTGCCAGCTCACCACAGAGGACAGAGAACACTGAAGCTTTCTTT.

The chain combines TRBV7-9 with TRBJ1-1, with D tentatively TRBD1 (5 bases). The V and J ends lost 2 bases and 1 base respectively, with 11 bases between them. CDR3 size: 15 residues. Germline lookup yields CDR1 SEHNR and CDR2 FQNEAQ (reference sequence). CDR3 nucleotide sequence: TGTGCCAGCAGCTTAACCTCAGGGCGGAACACTGAAGCTTTCTTT. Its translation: CASSLTSGRNTEAFF.